This TCR beta chain was recorded in a study of blood T cell repertoires in COVID-19. The CDR3 has 13 residues. Germline loops: CDR1 SGHRS, CDR2 YFSETQ. V was clipped by 0 bases and J by 5 bases, with 9 bases between them. Methods used by the authors: Reference gene primer amplification yielded estimated nucleated cell counts. TCRdb keeps only in-frame clones here, not all; method: immunoSEQ multiplex PCR. That table gives V, J and clone size, and the DNA gave D and trimming. The table has about 220,000 clones, less than 90% seen once; the top ten hold around 2.6%. The rearrangement uses TRBV5-1 and TRBJ2-7; D is possibly TRBD1 (5 bases). Sequencing was performed on PBMCs or T cells enriched from blood (not recorded which). This receptor was taken from a woman in her thirties who had recovered from COVID-19. The CDR3 spells CASSLGQGDEQYF. For the CDR3, the DNA is TGCGCCAGCAGCTTGGGGCAGGGCGACGAGCAGTACTTC.